These 4 T cell receptor beta chains share one sample of origin, sequenced in a study of patients and donors after allogeneic stem cell transplantation. TCRdb fed the RT-PCR reads into MiXCR, producing one record per CDR3 protein. This table has some 200,000 distinct CDR3 sequences, 41% appearing once. The sequencing sample was made of blood, either unsorted or a sorted T cell fraction (not recorded which). Source of these receptors: a human donor who was either an allogeneic HSCT recipient or a stem cell or donor lymphocyte infusion donor (not recorded which). It is not recorded whose cells these are; they may come from a transplant donor.

The V and J genes are TRBV7-9 and TRBJ1-4; unclear D gene. The CDR3 consists of 18 residues. Trimming took off 1 base at V and 0 bases at J, with 15 bases between the two ends. CDR1 SEHNR and CDR2 FQNEAQ come from the germline V gene (reference sequence). CDR3 amino acids: CASSLEGFRAATNEKLFF. CDR3 nucleotide sequence: TGTGCCAGCAGCTTAGAGGGCTTCCGGGCAGCAACTAATGAAAAACTGTTTTTT.

The chain has TRBV9 and TRBJ2-1, with 7 bases aligning to TRBD2. This CDR3 spans 17 amino acids. Trimming took 3 bases from V and 4 from J; bases not matched to a gene: 13. The germline CDR1 and CDR2 sequences are SGDLS and YYNGEE. As DNA, the CDR3 is TGTGCCAGCAGCGCCTATTACGGGGGGATCACTTACAATGAGCAGTTCTTC. Its translation is CASSAYYGGITYNEQFF.

The chain combines TRBV6-6 with TRBJ2-3; 10 bases map to TRBD2. Trimming took 0 bases from V and 4 from J; bases not matched to a gene: 4. CDR1 and CDR2 (germline): MNHNY, SVGAGI (reference sequence). The CDR3 consists of 16 residues. CDR3 bases: TGTGCCAGCAGTTACTCGGTAGCGGGAGGACCAGATACGCAGTATTTT. This sequence encodes CASSYSVAGGPDTQYF.

This clonotype has only a few counts. This chain connects TRBV7-9 to TRBJ1-1, with D possibly TRBD1 on 5 matching bases. V was pared by 4 bases and J by 6 bases, with 12 bases between. The CDR3 totals 13 residues. Germline V lookup: CDR1 SEHNR, CDR2 FQNEAQ (reference sequence). The CDR3 coding sequence is TGTGCCAGCAGCTCCACGGTGGGGGCTGAAGCTTTCTTT. Translation gives CASSSTVGAEAFF.